This record concerns one T cell receptor (beta chain) sequence. Its antigen is still unknown. This sample was included in a study of T cell responses to AZD1222 COVID-19 vaccine. Trimming removed 4 bases at V and 4 bases at J, with 10 bases between. CDR3 length: 13 amino acids. The germline gives CDR1 SGDLS, CDR2 YYNGEE. The assay was immunoSEQ multiplex PCR, and TCRdb's table has in-frame clones only and misses some. The repertoire holds tens of thousands of clones, with around nine tenths as singletons. Doses given second, at about 4 or about 12 weeks, were pooled. Broader study findings: A mostly white British donor set with more females was recruited, and clonal diversity was possibly underestimated. CD4 TCRs linked to vaccination spanned spike, dominating at 160-218 and 743-854.

This specimen consisted of peripheral blood, obtained 28 days after the second AZD1222 dose. This chain links TRBV9 with TRBJ2-3, with D unresolved. This TCR came from an adult who received the AZD1222 COVID-19 vaccine. As DNA, the CDR3 is TGTGCCAGCAGCCAAACTCTAGCAGATACGCAGTATTTT. It yields the protein CASSQTLADTQYF.